This TCR beta chain is from a study of spatial heterogeneity in lung cancer. Findings and caveats of the study: It was found that expanded intratumoral alpha and beta TCR counts tracked tumor mutation counts. As ubiquitous and regional nonsynonymous mutations varied, counts of ubiquitous and regional expanded TCRs tracked them, respectively.

As for time point: sample taken at primary tumor resection. The donor population consisted of under 75 patients with untreated, early-stage non-small cell lung cancer. No cell sorting; template was whole RNA from tumor, lung tissue or PBMC. This clonotype was counted many times. Its specificity is not known. Each molecule of TCR cDNA was tagged with one unique molecular identifier. TCRdb reprocessed the 5' RACE reads with MiXCR, giving one entry per CDR3 protein. The sample yields about 15,000 distinct CDR3 sequences, under 8% seen once. The CDR3 is 15 residues long. V was pared by 5 bases and J by 1 base, with 16 bases between. Germline CDR1 is GTSNPN and CDR2 is SVGIG (reference sequence).

This chain joins TRBV30 and TRBJ2-3; D assignment may be TRBD1 or TRBD2 (5 bases each). The receptor was isolated from a male donor with early-stage non-small cell lung cancer. The sample here was lung tumor tissue, taken at surgery. CDR3: CAWGALGRGTDTQYF. CDR3 in DNA: TGTGCCTGGGGGGCTTTGGGGCGGGGCACAGATACGCAGTATTTT.